These 22 T cell receptor beta chains were sequenced from one sample in a study of neurological immune-mediated disorders. TCRdb reanalysed the 5' RACE reads using MiXCR and keeps one entry per CDR3 protein. The table shows some 78,000 distinct CDR3 sequences, with approximately 5% occurring only once. The specimen was PBMCs. Source of these receptors: a woman aged 25 to 39 with multiple sclerosis.

By share of the sample, this clonotype is medium-sized (0.01 to 0.1%). The chain has TRBV5-5 and TRBJ2-6; D is unresolved. V lost 5 bases, J lost 0 bases, and 12 bases lay in between. Germline V gene data show CDR1 as SGHKS and CDR2 as YYEKEE (reference sequence). The CDR3 is 16 residues long. CDR3 amino acids: CASRHLPGSGANVLTF. The CDR3 coding sequence is TGTGCCAGCAGACACCTGCCGGGCTCTGGGGCCAACGTCCTGACTTTC.

The CDR3 reads CSVKGQGAETQYF. In DNA, the CDR3 is TGCAGCGTAAAGGGACAGGGGGCAGAGACCCAGTACTTC. The rearrangement links TRBV29-1 to TRBJ2-5; 12 bases are a match to TRBD1. J lost 4 bases, V lost 6 bases, and 3 bases had no gene match. This CDR3 spans 13 amino acids. Germline CDR1 and CDR2: SQVTM and ANQGSEA.

This clonotype has more than one count but fewer than ten. The rearrangement joins TRBV28 to TRBJ1-1; TRBD1 matches at 8 bases. The germline gives CDR1 MDHEN, CDR2 SYDVKM. The J segment lost 6 bases and the V segment lost 7 bases, leaving 10 bases of the junction unmatched. This CDR3 has 14 amino acids. The CDR3 bases are TGTGCCAGCACATCAGGGGGCAATCTCCCTGAAGCTTTCTTT. Amino acids: CASTSGGNLPEAFF.

Many counts were recorded for this clonotype. The chain recombines TRBV20-1 with TRBJ1-1; D remains unclear. Trimming stripped 5 bases from V and 6 bases from J, with 19 bases between. CDR1 DFQATT and CDR2 SNEGSKA come from the germline V gene (reference sequence). This CDR3 is 14 amino acids long. In DNA form, the CDR3 reads TGCAGTGCTCCCCTCGACGGCCCCGCCGCTGAAGCTTTCTTT. Translating it yields CSAPLDGPAAEAFF.

This clonotype has at least ten counts. The chain uses TRBV20-1 and TRBJ1-1, with D perhaps TRBD1 (6 bases). Trimming removed 5 bases from V and 6 bases from J, with 10 bases in between. The CDR3 covers 11 residues. The germline V gene encodes CDR1 DFQATT and CDR2 SNEGSKA (reference sequence). CDR3 nucleotides: TGCAGTGCTGGGAGGGGGGCTGAAGCTTTCTTT. Protein sequence: CSAGRGAEAFF.

Only a few counts were recorded for this clonotype. This rearrangement joins TRBV25-1 to TRBJ2-1; D may be TRBD1 (6 bases). The CDR3 has 17 residues. V lost 2 bases and J 6 bases, leaving 20 bases between the germline ends. CDR1 and CDR2 (germline): MGHDK, SYGVNS. The CDR3 DNA follows: TGTGCCAGCAGTGAAGACTTGGGGGCGGCGGATTTCAATGAGCAGTTCTTC. It translates to CASSEDLGAADFNEQFF.

This clonotype was detected ten times or more. The chain employs TRBV3-1 and TRBJ2-1; 10 bases line up with TRBD2. This CDR3 has 14 residues. Germline V gives CDR1 LGHDT, CDR2 YNNKEL (reference sequence). V gave up 6 bases and J gave up 6 bases; unmatched junction bases: 5. Here the CDR3 DNA reads TGTGCCAGCAGGGGGCTAGCGGGGGTCAATGAGCAGTTCTTC. Protein sequence: CASRGLAGVNEQFF.

This clonotype has a count of ten or more. The rearrangement uses TRBV5-1 and TRBJ2-5; TRBD2 is a possible D gene (6 bases). The ends were cut back, 2 bases at V and 3 bases at J, with 11 bases in the middle. This CDR3 has 14 amino acids. The germline CDR1 and CDR2 sequences are SGHRS and YFSETQ. The CDR3 DNA reads as TGCGCCAGCAGCTTTGGACTAAATGAAGAGACCCAGTACTTC. Its translation: CASSFGLNEETQYF.

This clonotype has a count of ten or more. The rearrangement links TRBV10-2 to TRBJ2-7; D is perhaps TRBD2 (6 bases). Per the germline V gene, CDR1 is WSHSY and CDR2 is SAAADI. The germline V and J ends were trimmed by 4 bases and 0 bases, with 13 bases remaining between them. The CDR3 extends over 15 amino acids. The CDR3: CASSAWRGRSYEQYF. The CDR3 coding sequence is TGCGCCAGCAGTGCGTGGCGGGGCCGCTCCTACGAGCAGTACTTC.

This clonotype showed up many times. The chain combines TRBV20-1 with TRBJ2-3; unclear D gene. This CDR3 is 12 amino acids long. V was trimmed by 3 bases and J by 1 base, leaving 5 bases between them. Germline values: CDR1 DFQATT, CDR2 SNEGSKA (reference sequence). The CDR3 sequence is CSASGGTDTQYF. The CDR3 DNA sequence: TGCAGTGCTAGTGGGGGCACAGATACGCAGTATTTT.

This clonotype was counted ten times or more. This chain uses TRBV5-8 with TRBJ2-1, with D maybe TRBD1 (7 bases). The V gene lost 2 bases and the J gene lost 9 bases, with 18 bases spanning the gap. The V gene's germline CDR1 is SGHTS and CDR2 YDEGEE. CDR3 length equals 15 residues. Here the CDR3 reads CASSFVRQGGIEQFF. The CDR3 nucleotides read TGTGCCAGCAGCTTCGTTCGACAGGGCGGGATTGAGCAGTTCTTC.

There are many counts of this clonotype. The V call is TRBV27, the J call TRBJ2-7; the match to TRBD2 covers 16 bases. The CDR3 totals 19 residues. Germline CDR1 is MNHEY and CDR2 is SMNVEV (reference sequence). The V gene end was trimmed by 2 bases and the J gene end by 5 bases; junction bases not matched to a gene: 12. CDR3 in amino acids: CASSLRGLAGGARVDEQYF. The CDR3 DNA sequence: TGTGCCAGCAGTTTAAGGGGACTAGCGGGAGGGGCCCGAGTTGACGAGCAGTACTTC.

As regards this clonotype: A clone one base away is much larger, so this may be a read error. The chain is built from TRBV5-1 and TRBJ2-1; D unresolved. The V end lost 0 bases, the J end lost 5 bases, and 12 bases lay between the germline ends. CDR1 is SGHRS, CDR2 YFSETQ, per germline. The CDR3 sequence is 15 residues long. The CDR3 is CASSLVCGDHNEQFF. The CDR3 DNA is TGCGCCAGCAGCTTGGTGTGCGGAGACCACAATGAGCAGTTCTTC.

This clonotype was detected many times. V and J are TRBV5-1 and TRBJ2-2, with a tentative D call TRBD1 (6 bases). Germline assignment: CDR1 SGHRS and CDR2 YFSETQ. The length of the CDR3 is 15 residues. Trimming pared 0 bases from V and 5 bases from J, leaving 11 bases between. CDR3 sequence: CASSLAVGATGELFF. The CDR3 bases are TGCGCCAGCAGCTTGGCTGTGGGGGCTACCGGGGAGCTGTTTTTT.

In its sample, this clonotype was seen many times. CDR3 bases: TGTGCCAGCAGTCCCCTCTACACACTAGCGCTTAGCGGGTACAATGAGCAGTTCTTC. This translates into CASSPLYTLALSGYNEQFF. The V call is TRBV28, the J call TRBJ2-1; 7 nucleotides line up with TRBD2. The CDR3 covers 19 residues. Per the germline V gene, CDR1 is MDHEN and CDR2 is SYDVKM. V lost 5 bases and J lost 4; bases outside the gene matches: 20.

The gene calls are TRBV5-1 and TRBJ2-3; 15 bases are shared with TRBD2. V shed 4 bases and J 0 bases; nucleotides not matched to a gene: 6. Germline V gene sequence: CDR1 SGHRS, CDR2 YFSETQ. The CDR3 totals 18 residues. Here the CDR3 reads CASSSTGTSGRSTDTQYF. The CDR3 DNA is TGCGCCAGCAGCAGTACCGGGACTAGCGGGAGGAGCACAGATACGCAGTATTTT.

In this sample, this clonotype turned up many times. This chain links TRBV20-1 with TRBJ2-1, with TRBD2 matching over 8 bases. CDR3 length equals 18 residues. With V trimmed by 0 bases and J by 0 bases, 10 bases remained unmatched. From germline, CDR1 is DFQATT and CDR2 SNEGSKA (reference sequence). CDR3 amino acids: CSARDPHTGTSSYNEQFF. DNA for the CDR3: TGCAGTGCTAGAGATCCACACACCGGGACTAGCTCCTACAATGAGCAGTTCTTC.

The rearrangement links TRBV6-5 to TRBJ2-1; 7 bases fit TRBD2. CDR3 length: 13 residues. Trimming at V came to 5 bases and at J to 9 bases, leaving 7 bases not matched to a gene. Per germline, CDR1 MNHEY and CDR2 SVGAGI. The CDR3 bases are TGTGCCAGCAGTCGAGCGGGAAACGGTGAGCAGTTCTTC. It encodes CASSRAGNGEQFF.

This clonotype was seen many times. This sequence joins TRBV5-1 and TRBJ2-1; TRBD2 aligns across 8 bases. This CDR3 has 15 amino acids. CDR1 is SGHRS, CDR2 YFSETQ, per germline. Germline trimming cut 5 bases from V and 1 base from J; bases unmatched to any gene: 5. The CDR3 loop is CASSLTSVSYNEQFF. CDR3 nucleotide sequence: TGCGCCAGCAGTTTGACTAGCGTATCCTACAATGAGCAGTTCTTC.

This clonotype was picked up a small number of times. The V call is TRBV12-3 or TRBV12-4, the J call TRBJ1-1, with D unresolved. The CDR3 spans 13 residues. The ends were cut back, 1 base at V and 9 bases at J, with 12 bases in the middle. The CDR3 loop is CASSLGWSTKAFF. In DNA form, the CDR3 reads TGTGCCAGCAGTTTAGGTTGGTCGACAAAAGCTTTCTTT.

This clonotype was seen repeatedly, ten times or more. The gene calls are TRBV5-1 and TRBJ1-2; a possible D gene is TRBD1 (6 bases). This CDR3 comprises 17 residues. V was shortened by 4 bases and J by 0 bases, with 19 bases between the two germline ends. In germline, CDR1 is SGHRS, CDR2 YFSETQ. The CDR3 bases are TGCGCCAGCAGCCCCAATCCACAGGGATCAGCTAACTATGGCTACACCTTC. Translating it yields CASSPNPQGSANYGYTF. The full variable domain, with the rest looked up from reference TRBV5-1 and TRBJ1-2, is KAGVTQTPRYLIKTRGQQVTLSCSPISGHRSVSWYQQTPGQGLQFLFEYFSETQRNKGNFPGRFSGRQFSNSRSEMNVSTLELGDSALYLCASSPNPQGSANYGYTFGSGTRLTVV.

This clonotype was counted at least ten times. The J gene is TRBJ2-2, the V gene TRBV5-1; 7 bases map to TRBD1. Germline-derived CDR1 and CDR2 are SGHRS and YFSETQ. The CDR3 contains 15 residues. V lost 4 bases to trimming and J lost 0 bases; unmatched junction nucleotides: 3. CDR3 sequence: CASSQGQTNTGELFF. CDR3 nucleotides: TGCGCCAGCAGCCAGGGACAGACGAACACCGGGGAGCTGTTTTTT.